This T cell receptor beta chain originates from a study of graft-versus-host responses after intestinal transplantation. This clone was recorded once. The repertoire was sequenced with immunoSEQ multiplex PCR; TCRdb's copy has only in-frame clones and lacks some. The table lists under 45,000 clones, approximately 95% of them singletons. Germline V gene data show CDR1 as SGHDT and CDR2 as YYEEEE. After removal of 4 bases from V and 6 bases from J, the junction contained 7 bases not matched to a gene. This CDR3 region has 17 residues. The TCR was taken from a human patient who received an intestinal transplant, so some T cells may come from the graft donor. V is TRBV5-6 and J is TRBJ2-2; TRBD2 matches 15 bases. Sequenced material: PBMCs, taken 700 to 750 days after intestinal transplantation. CDR3 DNA sequence: TGTGCCAGCAGCCTAGGACTAGCGGGAGGGCCGTCCGGGGAGCTGTTTTTT. It yields the protein CASSLGLAGGPSGELFF.